The 4 T cell receptor beta chains presented below share a single source sample, sequenced in a study of immune characterization of retroperitoneal liposarcoma (dated by TCRdb to the late 2010s). Receptors were amplified or captured by PCR. TCRdb names NextSeq 500 as the instrument used. TCRdb reprocessed the public reads (quality trimming at Q25 with fastp, clone calling with MiXCR) and kept in-frame beta chains. Under each unique CDR3 protein, matching rows form one entry showing the most common genes and DNA. This sample gives around 7,600 distinct CDR3 sequences in total; roughly 45% of them show up just once. The ten top clones hold about 10% of the sample. Sequenced: tumor tissue. These receptors were taken from a male donor with retroperitoneal liposarcoma.

The chain employs TRBV7-2 and TRBJ2-7; weak D call: TRBD2 (6 bases). The V gene lost 5 bases and the J gene lost 3 bases, with 11 bases spanning the gap. Germline values: CDR1 SGHTA, CDR2 FQGNSA. CDR3 length: 13 residues. The CDR3 loop is CASSLDGGYEQYF. The CDR3 DNA follows: TGTGCCAGCAGCCTCGACGGGGGCTACGAGCAGTACTTC.

The genes are TRBV12-3 or TRBV12-4 and TRBJ2-3, with D unresolved. The J call may be in error: the DNA end matches TRBJ2-7 better. CDR3 length equals 14 residues. The CDR3 DNA reads TGTGCCAGCAGTTTAGCGCAACGTGGTTACGAGCAGTACTTC. This gives the protein CASSLAQRGYEQYF.

This rearrangement joins TRBV27 to TRBJ2-2; D is undetermined. Germline V lookup: CDR1 MNHEY, CDR2 SMNVEV (reference sequence). V dropped 10 bases and J dropped 1 base, with 7 bases sitting between them. The CDR3 contains 12 residues. The CDR3 bases are TGTGCCATTGCAGGGAACACCGGGGAGCTGTTTTTT. As protein: CAIAGNTGELFF.

The sample holds many counts of this clonotype. The V gene is TRBV6-1, the J gene TRBJ2-5; D may be TRBD2 (6 bases). The closer fit of TRBJ2-7 to the DNA end suggests the J call may be wrong. Germline loops: CDR1 MNHNS, CDR2 SASEGT. CDR3 length: 12 amino acids. As DNA, the CDR3 is TGTGCCAGCAGTAAGCGGGTTTACGAGCAGTACTTC. Protein sequence: CASSKRVYEQYF.